These 11 T cell receptor beta chains originate from one sample sequenced in a study of lymphopenia after photon versus proton radiotherapy. Profiled with immunoSEQ multiplex PCR; TCRdb holds only in-frame clones, not every one. Of roughly 18,000 clones in the sample, approximately 90% were seen once. The specimen was peripheral blood, collected from a patient treated with proton-based radiotherapy. The receptors derive from a man between 65 and 85 years old with pancreatic cancer.

The gene calls are TRBV9 and TRBJ2-2, with D perhaps assigned TRBD1 or TRBD2 (6 bases each). V lost 0 bases and J 5 bases, leaving 11 bases between the germline ends. The V gene's germline CDR1 is SGDLS and CDR2 YYNGEE. The CDR3 has 15 residues. The CDR3, as DNA: TGTGCCAGCAGCGTAGTTAAAGGGGGGACCGGGGAGCTGTTTTTT. Protein product: CASSVVKGGTGELFF. The variable domain in full, completed from reference TRBV9 and TRBJ2-2, reads DSGVTQTPKHLITATGQRVTLRCSPRSGDLSVYWYQQSLDQGLQFLIQYYNGEERAKGNILERFSAQQFPDLHSELNLSSLELGDSALYFCASSVVKGGTGELFFGEGSRLTVL.

The chain employs TRBV29-1 and TRBJ1-2; D is unclear. Germline loops: CDR1 SQVTM, CDR2 ANQGSEA. There are 15 residues in the CDR3. Trimming removed 0 bases from V and 2 bases from J, with 13 bases in between. The CDR3 is CSVEDRTGSNYGYTF. In DNA form, the CDR3 reads TGCAGCGTTGAAGATCGGACGGGATCGAACTATGGCTACACCTTC.

CDR3 nucleotide sequence: TGTGCCTGGCGGGGGGCGCGTTCACCCCTCCACTTT. This translates into CAWRGARSPLHF. The genes are TRBV30 and TRBJ1-6; D might be TRBD1 (6 bases). Germline values: CDR1 GTSNPN, CDR2 SVGIG (reference sequence). The CDR3 is 12 residues long. V lost 5 bases, J lost 9 bases, and 11 bases lay in between.

This clone was observed a single time. This chain joins TRBV27 and TRBJ1-1, with D hard to call. Per the germline V gene, CDR1 is MNHEY and CDR2 is SMNVEV (reference sequence). The ends were cut back, 0 bases at V and 1 base at J, with 9 bases in the middle. The CDR3 contains 15 residues. CDR3 nucleotides: TGTGCCAGCAGTTTATCGATCCCGAGGAACACTGAAGCTTTCTTT. This sequence encodes CASSLSIPRNTEAFF.

In DNA, the CDR3 is TGTGCCAGCAGCTTAGAACAGGGGCTCCGCGAGCAGTACTTC. Protein sequence: CASSLEQGLREQYF. The chain employs TRBV11-2 and TRBJ2-5; 7 bases fit TRBD1. The assigned J gene may be wrong: the sequence end matches TRBJ2-7 better. The CDR3 has 14 residues. Germline CDR1 SGHAT, CDR2 FQNNGV.

This rearrangement joins TRBV6-5 to TRBJ1-6; D is uncertain. The CDR3 spans 14 residues. Germline CDR1 reads MNHEY; CDR2 reads SVGAGI. V lost 4 bases to trimming and J lost 3 bases, with 7 bases between them. DNA of the CDR3: TGTGCCAGCAGTTTTAAGATCTATAATTCACCCCTCCACTTT. Translated: CASSFKIYNSPLHF.

This sequence joins TRBV19 and TRBJ2-3; TRBD1 aligns across 9 bases. CDR1 is LNHDA and CDR2 is SQIVND in the germline V gene (reference sequence). The CDR3 totals 14 residues. The J segment lost 5 bases and the V segment lost 5 bases, leaving 5 bases of the junction unmatched. The CDR3 region has the DNA TGTGCCAGTAGTGCTGGACAGGGGCAAGATACGCAGTATTTT. This encodes CASSAGQGQDTQYF.

This chain joins TRBV12-5 and TRBJ1-5; TRBD1 aligns across 8 bases. V dropped 8 bases and J dropped 4; count of bases not matched to a gene: 10. The CDR3 extends over 15 amino acids. Per germline, CDR1 LGHNT and CDR2 FRNRAP. The CDR3 is CASKVNTGGNQPQHF. The CDR3 DNA follows: TGTGCTAGTAAGGTTAACACAGGGGGGAATCAGCCCCAGCATTTT. The complete variable domain, with remaining parts taken from reference TRBV12-5 and TRBJ1-5, reads DARVTQTPRHKVTEMGQEVTMRCQPILGHNTVFWYRQTMMQGLELLAYFRNRAPLDDSGMPKDRFSAEMPDATLATLKIQPSEPRDSAVYFCASKVNTGGNQPQHFGDGTRLSIL.

The CDR3 here is CAWSATNRDGYTF. CDR3 in DNA: TGTGCCTGGAGTGCTACAAACAGGGATGGCTACACCTTC. The chain uses TRBV30 and TRBJ1-2; D is perhaps TRBD1 (6 bases). In germline, CDR1 is GTSNPN, CDR2 SVGIG (reference sequence). The CDR3 length is 13 residues. V was trimmed by 1 base and J by 6 bases, leaving 12 bases between them.

This chain uses TRBV6-1 with TRBJ1-1; a possible D gene is TRBD1 (5 bases). The germline CDR1 and CDR2 sequences are MNHNS and SASEGT. Trimming pared 6 bases from V and 1 base from J, leaving 15 bases between. The CDR3 runs to 15 residues. The CDR3 DNA follows: TGTGCCAGCAGCCCTGTAAGAGGGGAGAACACTGAAGCTTTCTTT. Translated: CASSPVRGENTEAFF.

The chain is built from TRBV18 and TRBJ2-1; no reliable D call. The CDR3 contains 13 residues. Deletions cut 5 bases from V and 8 bases from J, with 13 bases between. Looked up from germline, CDR1 is KGHSH and CDR2 is LQKENI. The chain's CDR3 is CASSLRAADEQFF. CDR3 coding DNA: TGTGCCAGCTCATTACGGGCAGCCGATGAGCAGTTCTTC.